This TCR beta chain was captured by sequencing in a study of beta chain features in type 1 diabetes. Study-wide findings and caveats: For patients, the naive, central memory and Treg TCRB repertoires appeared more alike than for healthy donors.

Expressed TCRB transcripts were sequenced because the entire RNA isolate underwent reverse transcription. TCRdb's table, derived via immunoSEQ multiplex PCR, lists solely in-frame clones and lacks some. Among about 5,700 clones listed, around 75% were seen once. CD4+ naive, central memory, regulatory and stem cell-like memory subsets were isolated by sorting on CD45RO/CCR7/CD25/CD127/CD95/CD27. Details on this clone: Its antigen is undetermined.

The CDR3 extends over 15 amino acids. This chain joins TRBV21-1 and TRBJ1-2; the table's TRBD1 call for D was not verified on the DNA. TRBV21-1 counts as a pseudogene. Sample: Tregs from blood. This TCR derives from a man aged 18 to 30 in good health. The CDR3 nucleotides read TGTGCCAGCAGCAAGACAGAGGAATATATCTATGGCTACACCTTC. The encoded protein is CASSKTEEYIYGYTF.